The 14 T cell receptor beta chains below were found in one sample sequenced in a study of beta chain features in type 1 diabetes. Findings and limits, study-wide: Moderate but significant shortening of TCRB CDR3s was recorded in all four CD4+ subsets from Type 1 diabetes patients.

Expressed TCRB transcripts were sequenced after all isolated RNA was converted to cDNA. TCRdb's copy holds only in-frame clones and misses some; the assay was immunoSEQ multiplex PCR. The sample has about 170,000 clones; roughly 8% are singletons. No cognate antigen is known for these TCRs. Material for sequencing was central memory CD4+ T cells from blood. Receptor source: a man younger than 35 with type 1 diabetes.

This clone was counted only a few times. The chain uses TRBV19 and TRBJ1-2; 7 bases are a match to TRBD1. The CDR3 is 14 amino acids. Germline assignment: CDR1 LNHDA and CDR2 SQIVND (reference sequence). J gave up 4 bases and V 7 bases, and 9 bases lay outside the gene matches. As DNA, the CDR3 is TGTGCCAGTACCTCGACAGGGCTGGCCTATGGCTACACCTTC. Amino acids: CASTSTGLAYGYTF.

This sequence joins TRBV9 and TRBJ2-7; D might be TRBD1 (6 bases). CDR3 length: 13 amino acids. Trimming cost V 4 bases and J 5 bases, with 13 bases left between them. Germline V gene lookup returns CDR1 SGDLS and CDR2 YYNGEE. CDR3 residues: CASSLTTGNEQYF. The CDR3 DNA is TGTGCCAGCAGCTTGACGACAGGCAACGAGCAGTACTTC.

The rearrangement uses TRBV9 and TRBJ1-1; 10 bases map to TRBD1. CDR1 is SGDLS and CDR2 is YYNGEE in the germline V gene. The length of the CDR3 is 14 residues. Losses at the gene ends were 0 bases for V and 11 bases for J; bases not matched to a gene: 7. CDR3 nucleotides: TGTGCCAGCAGCGTAGGGACAGGGGGAACGGAGGCTTTCTTT. Protein sequence: CASSVGTGGTEAFF.

This clone was seen a handful of times. The rearrangement joins TRBV19 to TRBJ1-2; a possible D gene is TRBD1 (6 bases). The CDR3 is 14 amino acids. Trimming cost V 10 bases and J 4 bases, with 19 bases left between them. Germline loops: CDR1 LNHDA, CDR2 SQIVND (reference sequence). The CDR3 DNA reads TGTGCCACCTGGGGCAGGGGTCCCCTCTATGGCTACACCTTC. Protein: CATWGRGPLYGYTF.

The V call is TRBV9, the J call TRBJ1-1; D is undetermined. The V gene's germline CDR1 is SGDLS and CDR2 YYNGEE. Trimming cost V 4 bases and J 0 bases, with 7 bases left between them. This CDR3 has 13 amino acids. The CDR3 region is CASSNRLNTEAFF. The CDR3 DNA is TGTGCCAGCAGCAACAGATTGAACACTGAAGCTTTCTTT. Filled out from reference TRBV9 and TRBJ1-1, the complete variable domain reads DSGVTQTPKHLITATGQRVTLRCSPRSGDLSVYWYQQSLDQGLQFLIQYYNGEERAKGNILERFSAQQFPDLHSELNLSSLELGDSALYFCASSNRLNTEAFFGQGTRLTVV.

The rearrangement joins TRBV5-1 to TRBJ2-3, with 8 bases matching TRBD2. Losses at the gene ends were 3 bases for V and 2 bases for J; bases not matched to a gene: 5. CDR1 is SGHRS and CDR2 is YFSETQ in the germline V gene. The CDR3 totals 15 residues. For the CDR3, the DNA is TGCGCCAGCAGCTCGAGCGGGAGCCCCACAGATACGCAGTATTTT. It is translated as CASSSSGSPTDTQYF.

This chain uses TRBV30 with TRBJ2-5, with D perhaps TRBD1 (5 bases). V was cut by 3 bases and J by 5 bases, with 13 bases left in between. This CDR3 contains 13 residues. Germline CDR1 GTSNPN, CDR2 SVGIG (reference sequence). The CDR3 loop reads CAWSAGSVETQYF. CDR3 bases: TGTGCCTGGAGCGCAGGGTCTGTCGAGACCCAGTACTTC. Drawing the rest from reference TRBV30 and TRBJ2-5, the complete variable domain is SQTIHQWPATLVQPVGSPLSLECTVEGTSNPNLYWYRQAAGRGLQLLFYSVGIGQISSEVPQNLSASRPQDRQFILSSKKLLLSDSGFYLCAWSAGSVETQYFGPGTRLLVL.

The chain employs TRBV6-6 and TRBJ2-5, with 8 bases identical to TRBD2. The V and J ends lost 0 bases and 1 base, in that order; junction bases with no gene match: 4. This CDR3 contains 16 residues. Per germline, CDR1 MNHNY and CDR2 SVGAGI (reference sequence). CDR3 sequence: CASSYSRGGGQETQYF. The CDR3, as DNA: TGTGCCAGCAGTTACTCCCGGGGGGGTGGCCAAGAGACCCAGTACTTC.

This clone has a handful of counts. The gene calls are TRBV28 and TRBJ2-7; tentative D call: TRBD2 (6 bases). This CDR3 contains 14 residues. Trimming left V 2 bases short and J 5 bases short, with 13 bases between. Germline V gene lookup returns CDR1 MDHEN and CDR2 SYDVKM. The CDR3 loop is CASSLGGVGHEQYF. DNA of the CDR3: TGTGCCAGCAGTTTAGGCGGGGTCGGGCACGAGCAGTACTTC.

The V gene is TRBV5-4, the J gene TRBJ1-1; D is perhaps TRBD1 (5 bases). Germline CDR1 and CDR2: SGHNT and YYREEE (reference sequence). The CDR3 has 14 amino acids. Trimming stripped 0 bases from V and 1 base from J, with 7 bases between. The CDR3 sequence is CASSLGGQNTEAFF. CDR3 bases: TGTGCCAGCAGCTTGGGGGGCCAGAACACTGAAGCTTTCTTT.

This clone was detected only a few times. The chain links TRBV5-6 to TRBJ2-2, with 7 bases lining up with TRBD1. The CDR3 is made up of 17 amino acids. The germline gives CDR1 SGHDT, CDR2 YYEEEE. Germline trimming cut 4 bases from V and 3 bases from J; bases unmatched to any gene: 12. The CDR3 bases are TGTGCCAGCAGCCCCGACAGGGTTGGAGTTGACACCGGGGAGCTGTTTTTT. Its translation: CASSPDRVGVDTGELFF.

DNA for the CDR3: TGTGCCAGCAGTACCCGGGTGGGAGCTTTCTTT. Protein sequence: CASSTRVGAFF. The V gene is TRBV28, the J gene TRBJ1-1; no reliable D call. From germline, CDR1 is MDHEN and CDR2 SYDVKM. Between the trimmed V and J ends, which lost 5 bases and 10 bases, there was a span of 11 bases. There are 11 residues in the CDR3.

This chain links TRBV2 with TRBJ1-1, with 10 positions matching TRBD1. Germline V gives CDR1 SNHLY, CDR2 FYNNEI. The junction had 5 bases not matched to a gene; V was cut back by 9 bases and J by 10 bases. The CDR3 is 11 amino acids. The CDR3 bases are TGTGCCAGAGGGACAGGGGAACGAGCTTTCTTT. Protein: CARGTGERAFF.

This clone was counted only a few times. CDR3 sequence (DNA): TGTGCCAGCAGCTTGGGCGGTGGGGCTCAGTACTTC. This translates into CASSLGGGAQYF. V usage is TRBV5-6 and J usage is TRBJ2-5; maybe TRBD1 (5 bases). The CDR3 has 12 residues. Trimming took 0 bases from V and 11 from J, leaving 11 bases between them. The germline V gene encodes CDR1 SGHDT and CDR2 YYEEEE.